The 23 T cell receptor beta chains below were found in one sample sequenced in a study of T cell repertoires in cytomegalovirus infection. TCRdb re-called the reads through MiXCR, storing one row per CDR3 protein. The sample comprises hundreds of thousands of distinct CDR3 sequences, 17% of which are singletons, and about 11% rests with the top ten. Sequences were obtained from PBMCs. These receptors were obtained from a human donor in good health (CMV status not recorded). Some clones in this sample may be carry-over from other donors' samples.

This clonotype showed up many times. The CDR3 spells CASSLGDDTDTQYF. As DNA, the CDR3 is TGTGCCAGCAGCTTAGGGGACGACACAGATACGCAGTATTTT. The chain recombines TRBV7-2 with TRBJ2-3; either TRBD1 or TRBD2 may fit D (5 bases each). The CDR3 runs 14 residues. V was pared by 1 base and J by 2 bases, with 7 bases between. Germline V gene sequence: CDR1 SGHTA, CDR2 FQGNSA.

V and J are TRBV6-2 or TRBV6-3 and TRBJ2-1, with 7 bases aligning to TRBD1. CDR1 and CDR2 (germline): MNHEY, SVGEGT. The CDR3 extends over 15 amino acids. J gave up 4 bases and V 2 bases, and 5 bases lay outside the gene matches. As DNA, the CDR3 is TGTGCCAGCAGTTACGGACAGGCGCTATACAATGAGCAGTTCTTC. It specifies CASSYGQALYNEQFF.

This clonotype was detected ten times or more. This chain uses TRBV27 with TRBJ2-3; TRBD1 aligns across 9 bases. V trimming: 5 bases; J trimming: 2 bases; junction bases outside the gene matches: 8. Germline CDR1 MNHEY, CDR2 SMNVEV (reference sequence). CDR3 length: 16 amino acids. The CDR3 coding sequence is TGTGCCAGCAGTAACCTCGGACAGGGGAACACAGATACGCAGTATTTT. This sequence encodes CASSNLGQGNTDTQYF.

The rearrangement joins TRBV4-2 to TRBJ1-2; D remains unclear. The CDR3 totals 14 residues. Germline CDR1 reads LGHNA; CDR2 reads YNFKEQ. Trimming cost V 0 bases and J 2 bases, with 7 bases left between them. The CDR3 DNA reads TGTGCCAGCAGCCAAGAACTGGGCAACTATGGCTACACCTTC. As protein: CASSQELGNYGYTF.

This clonotype was detected ten times or more. For the CDR3, the DNA is TGTGCTAGTGGTTTGTCCGGGGCTATCGGCTACACCTTC. Protein: CASGLSGAIGYTF. This chain joins TRBV12-5 and TRBJ1-2, with D perhaps matching TRBD1 (5 bases). The CDR3 extends over 13 amino acids. V lost 2 bases to trimming and J lost 8 bases, with 12 bases between them. Germline V lookup: CDR1 LGHNT, CDR2 FRNRAP.

V is TRBV5-1 and J is TRBJ2-1; D uncertain. Germline V gene data show CDR1 as SGHRS and CDR2 as YFSETQ. Trimming removed 3 bases at V and 0 bases at J, with 4 bases between. The CDR3 covers 13 residues. The CDR3 DNA sequence: TGCGCCAGCAGCTCCGGCTCCTACAATGAGCAGTTCTTC. Amino acids: CASSSGSYNEQFF. Using reference TRBV5-1 and TRBJ2-1 for the parts outside the CDR3, the full variable domain is KAGVTQTPRYLIKTRGQQVTLSCSPISGHRSVSWYQQTPGQGLQFLFEYFSETQRNKGNFPGRFSGRQFSNSRSEMNVSTLELGDSALYLCASSSGSYNEQFFGPGTRLTVL.

This clonotype was seen repeatedly, ten times or more. The rearrangement uses TRBV7-2 and TRBJ2-7; 10 positions match TRBD1. V was clipped by 3 bases and J by 3 bases; unmatched bases: 5. This CDR3 is built from 15 residues. Germline CDR1 SGHTA, CDR2 FQGNSA. CDR3: CASSFRGQGVYEQYF. CDR3 in DNA: TGTGCCAGCAGCTTCCGAGGACAGGGGGTCTACGAGCAGTACTTC.

This clonotype has a handful of counts. The chain couples TRBV7-6 to TRBJ2-5; D is possibly TRBD2 (5 bases). This CDR3 is built from 14 residues. In germline, CDR1 is SGHVS, CDR2 FNYEAQ. Trimming removed 5 bases at V and 5 bases at J, with 15 bases between. For the CDR3, the DNA is TGTGCCAGCAGCCTAGAGGGATGGGAGGAGACCCAGTACTTC. Residues: CASSLEGWEETQYF.

Many counts were recorded for this clonotype. This chain connects TRBV20-1 to TRBJ2-3; TRBD2 matches at 10 bases. Germline V gives CDR1 DFQATT, CDR2 SNEGSKA (reference sequence). The CDR3 spans 14 residues. Trimming removed 3 bases from V and 6 bases from J; junction bases left unmatched: 6. CDR3 in amino acids: CSASIAGGGDTQYF. For the CDR3, the DNA is TGCAGTGCTAGTATAGCGGGGGGAGGTGATACGCAGTATTTT.

The rearrangement links TRBV6-2 or TRBV6-3 to TRBJ2-1; 13 positions match TRBD2. Germline V gene data show CDR1 as MNHEY and CDR2 as SVGEGT. J lost 4 bases, V lost 0 bases, and 0 bases had no gene match. The CDR3 is 16 residues long. CDR3 bases: TGTGCCAGCAGTTACTCGACTAGCGGGGGGTACAATGAGCAGTTCTTC. This sequence encodes CASSYSTSGGYNEQFF.

This clonotype was recorded a few times. The chain employs TRBV6-1 and TRBJ2-7; no definite D call. Germline V CDR1 and CDR2: MNHNS, SASEGT. There are 11 residues in the CDR3. V was pared by 4 bases and J by 5 bases, with 6 bases between. The CDR3 coding sequence is TGTGCCAGCAGTGGCTTCGACGAGCAGTACTTC. It yields the protein CASSGFDEQYF.

This clonotype was seen at least ten times. This chain links TRBV7-2 with TRBJ1-2; no clear D gene. Per germline, CDR1 SGHTA and CDR2 FQGNSA. With 5 bases removed from V and 0 bases from J, the gap between germline ends came to 22 bases. The CDR3 covers 18 residues. The CDR3 loop is CASSALPVTPGANYGYTF. As DNA, the CDR3 is TGTGCCAGCAGCGCACTACCCGTGACTCCCGGAGCTAACTATGGCTACACCTTC.

The chain joins TRBV7-9 to TRBJ1-1; possible D gene TRBD1, 5 bases. The germline CDR1 and CDR2 sequences are SEHNR and FQNEAQ (reference sequence). The V and J ends lost 10 bases and 3 bases respectively, with 18 bases between them. This CDR3 is 14 amino acids long. The CDR3 region has the DNA TGTGCCACCGACGGGACGGTTCGTGACACTGAAGCTTTCTTT. This translates into CATDGTVRDTEAFF.

This clonotype was seen a few times. The gene calls are TRBV20-1 and TRBJ1-2; no firm D call. Germline V gene sequence: CDR1 DFQATT, CDR2 SNEGSKA (reference sequence). V was trimmed by 3 bases and J by 5 bases, leaving 10 bases between them. This CDR3 contains 12 residues. As DNA, the CDR3 is TGCAGTGCTAGGCGGACGGCTTATGGCTACACCTTC. Its protein product is CSARRTAYGYTF.

The sample holds a few counts of this clonotype. The chain employs TRBV10-3 and TRBJ1-2, with no clear D. Per the germline V gene, CDR1 is ENHRY and CDR2 is SYGVKD. With 5 bases removed from V and 4 bases from J, the gap between germline ends came to 11 bases. CDR3 length: 13 amino acids. The CDR3 nucleotides are TGTGCCATCAGTCCCGGAATCTTCTATGGCTACACCTTC. Translation: CAISPGIFYGYTF.

This chain connects TRBV4-1 to TRBJ2-2; 16 bases are shared with TRBD2. V lost 3 bases and J lost 0; bases outside the gene matches: 10. Germline V gene data show CDR1 as MGHRA and CDR2 as YSYEKL. The CDR3 runs to 21 residues. In DNA form, the CDR3 reads TGCGCCAGCAGCCAGCCGGGACTAGCGGGGGGGCCGTCCGCGAACACCGGGGAGCTGTTTTTT. This sequence encodes CASSQPGLAGGPSANTGELFF.

This clonotype turned up a few times. This chain uses TRBV7-2 with TRBJ1-1; D unresolved. Between the trimmed V and J ends, which lost 0 bases and 1 base, there was a span of 6 bases. Germline V gives CDR1 SGHTA, CDR2 FQGNSA. The CDR3 consists of 14 residues. CDR3 sequence: CASSLAGWNTEAFF. The CDR3 region has the DNA TGTGCCAGCAGCTTAGCGGGGTGGAACACTGAAGCTTTCTTT.

This clonotype was seen a handful of times. The rearrangement links TRBV20-1 to TRBJ1-5; D is possibly TRBD1 (5 bases). V lost 0 bases and J 6 bases, leaving 27 bases between the germline ends. The length of the CDR3 is 19 residues. Germline CDR1 is DFQATT and CDR2 is SNEGSKA (reference sequence). CDR3 DNA: TGCAGTGCTAGAGATCGGGATTCCATGACGGGGCGACGTGTTCAGCCCCAGCATTTT. It codes for CSARDRDSMTGRRVQPQHF.

This clonotype was recorded a few times. The chain carries TRBV7-9 and TRBJ1-4, with 8 positions matching TRBD1. CDR1 SEHNR and CDR2 FQNEAQ come from the germline V gene (reference sequence). The V gene end was trimmed by 1 base and the J gene end by 2 bases; junction bases not matched to a gene: 6. There are 17 residues in the CDR3. The CDR3 sequence is CASSLGGTGATNEKLFF. The CDR3, as DNA: TGTGCCAGCAGCTTAGGCGGGACAGGTGCGACTAATGAAAAACTGTTTTTT. Full variable domain (missing parts from reference TRBV7-9 and TRBJ1-4): DTGVSQNPRHKITKRGQNVTFRCDPISEHNRLYWYRQTLGQGPEFLTYFQNEAQLEKSRLLSDRFSAERPKGSFSTLEIQRTEQGDSAMYLCASSLGGTGATNEKLFFGSGTQLSVL.

This clonotype has ten or more counts. The V call is TRBV7-9, the J call TRBJ2-1, with D possibly TRBD2 on 6 matching bases. The CDR3 extends over 16 amino acids. Germline CDR1 reads SEHNR; CDR2 reads FQNEAQ (reference sequence). The V and J ends lost 1 base and 9 bases respectively, with 19 bases between them. CDR3 region: CASSLGRFLGGGEQFF. The CDR3 DNA reads TGTGCCAGCAGCTTAGGACGTTTTTTGGGGGGAGGTGAGCAGTTCTTC. The full variable domain, its missing parts supplied by reference TRBV7-9 and TRBJ2-1, is DTGVSQNPRHKITKRGQNVTFRCDPISEHNRLYWYRQTLGQGPEFLTYFQNEAQLEKSRLLSDRFSAERPKGSFSTLEIQRTEQGDSAMYLCASSLGRFLGGGEQFFGPGTRLTVL.

This sequence joins TRBV20-1 and TRBJ1-5; D unclear. The CDR3 length is 14 residues. Trimming pared 7 bases from V and 1 base from J, leaving 14 bases between. Germline V gene lookup returns CDR1 DFQATT and CDR2 SNEGSKA (reference sequence). CDR3 DNA sequence: TGCAGTGTCTCCCCGGGTGCAAGCAATCAGCCCCAGCATTTT. Amino acid sequence: CSVSPGASNQPQHF.

This clonotype showed up just a few times. The chain joins TRBV4-1 to TRBJ2-3; no firm D call. V was cut by 1 base and J by 0 bases, with 8 bases left in between. This CDR3 has 15 amino acids. The germline V gene encodes CDR1 MGHRA and CDR2 YSYEKL. The CDR3 DNA reads as TGCGCCAGCAGCCAAGTGATTTTAAGCACAGATACGCAGTATTTT. Protein sequence: CASSQVILSTDTQYF.

This clonotype was observed at least ten times. The chain links TRBV7-2 to TRBJ2-3; 12 positions agree with TRBD2. This CDR3 spans 16 amino acids. Germline V gene sequence: CDR1 SGHTA, CDR2 FQGNSA. With 4 bases clipped from V and 6 bases from J, the junction kept 8 bases outside the gene matches. CDR3 nucleotides: TGTGCCAGCAGCTCCCAAGGACTAGCGGGGTCGGATACGCAGTATTTT. Protein sequence: CASSSQGLAGSDTQYF.